The 23 T cell receptor beta chains listed next were all sequenced from one sample in a study of T cell clonotyping in hematopoietic cell transplantation. The table came from immunoSEQ multiplex PCR; TCRdb's copy has only in-frame clones and leaves some out. Here the sample spans about 36,000 clones, around nine tenths being singletons. The specimen was peripheral blood mononuclear cells. The receptors were gathered from a woman aged 40 to 50 in good health. Some clones in this sample may be carry-over from other donors' samples.

This chain joins TRBV7-9 and TRBJ1-1, with TRBD1 as a possible D gene (5 bases). V shed 6 bases and J shed 11 bases, with 16 bases lying between them. This CDR3 region has 12 residues. The germline V gene has CDR1 SEHNR and CDR2 FQNEAQ (reference sequence). CDR3 protein: CASSREGRNAFF. CDR3 nucleotide sequence: TGTGCCAGCAGTCGAGAGGGACGGAACGCTTTCTTT.

The rearrangement links TRBV30 to TRBJ1-1; perhaps TRBD1 as D (6 bases). CDR3 length: 17 residues. The germline V gene encodes CDR1 GTSNPN and CDR2 SVGIG (reference sequence). Trimming removed 0 bases from V and 0 bases from J, with 17 bases in between. CDR3: CAWSVRAGATLNTEAFF. The CDR3 DNA sequence: TGTGCCTGGAGTGTAAGGGCAGGGGCTACTCTGAACACTGAAGCTTTCTTT.

V usage is TRBV7-2 and J usage is TRBJ1-4; D not resolved. Per the germline V gene, CDR1 is SGHTA and CDR2 is FQGNSA. The CDR3 is made up of 13 amino acids. V lost 5 bases and J 7 bases, leaving 11 bases between the germline ends. As DNA, the CDR3 is TGTGCCAGCAGCATGGAGGGAGGTGAAAAACTGTTTTTT. Translated, it gives CASSMEGGEKLFF.

The V and J genes are TRBV29-1 and TRBJ2-5; TRBD1 matches at 9 bases. The germline V gene has CDR1 SQVTM and CDR2 ANQGSEA. Trimming cost V 4 bases and J 3 bases; bases outside gene matches: 6. CDR3 length: 14 amino acids. The CDR3 is CSVAAGTGKETQYF. The CDR3 nucleotides read TGCAGCGTTGCGGCCGGGACAGGGAAAGAGACCCAGTACTTC.

This chain joins TRBV30 and TRBJ1-1; the D gene is possibly TRBD1 (5 bases). CDR3 length: 12 amino acids. In germline, CDR1 is GTSNPN, CDR2 SVGIG (reference sequence). V shed 3 bases and J shed 7 bases, with 12 bases lying between them. CDR3 sequence reads: CAWRQSQGEAFF. The CDR3, as DNA: TGTGCCTGGAGGCAGAGTCAGGGTGAAGCTTTCTTT. Full variable domain (remainder filled in from reference TRBV30 and TRBJ1-1): SQTIHQWPATLVQPVGSPLSLECTVEGTSNPNLYWYRQAAGRGLQLLFYSVGIGQISSEVPQNLSASRPQDRQFILSSKKLLLSDSGFYLCAWRQSQGEAFFGQGTRLTVV.

The chain couples TRBV5-1 to TRBJ2-3, with D perhaps matching TRBD2 (6 bases). The CDR3 is made up of 14 amino acids. Trimming cost V 4 bases and J 2 bases, with 11 bases left between them. Germline assignment: CDR1 SGHRS and CDR2 YFSETQ. CDR3 nucleotides: TGCGCCAGCAGCCCGGGAGCGGACACAGATACGCAGTATTTT. Translation gives CASSPGADTDTQYF. The full variable domain, its missing parts supplied by reference TRBV5-1 and TRBJ2-3, is KAGVTQTPRYLIKTRGQQVTLSCSPISGHRSVSWYQQTPGQGLQFLFEYFSETQRNKGNFPGRFSGRQFSNSRSEMNVSTLELGDSALYLCASSPGADTDTQYFGPGTRLTVL.

The rearrangement joins TRBV4-2 to TRBJ1-5, with a tentative D call TRBD1 (6 bases). Per germline, CDR1 LGHNA and CDR2 YNFKEQ. Trimming stripped 0 bases from V and 6 bases from J, with 6 bases between. The CDR3 is 13 residues long. CDR3 sequence reads: CASSQEGGQPQHF. The CDR3 DNA sequence: TGTGCCAGCAGCCAAGAAGGGGGTCAGCCCCAGCATTTT.

This chain connects TRBV7-2 to TRBJ2-2; 15 bases are shared with TRBD2. There are 18 residues in the CDR3. Losses at the gene ends were 10 bases for V and 5 bases for J; bases not matched to a gene: 14. Germline V gene sequence: CDR1 SGHTA, CDR2 FQGNSA. CDR3 sequence reads: CATSSGLAGGSGTGELFF. The CDR3 bases are TGTGCCACCTCCTCGGGACTAGCGGGAGGTAGTGGTACCGGGGAGCTGTTTTTT. The full variable domain, rest sourced from reference TRBV7-2 and TRBJ2-2, is GAGVSQSPSNKVTEKGKDVELRCDPISGHTALYWYRQSLGQGLEFLIYFQGNSAPDKSGLPSDRFSAERTGGSVSTLTIQRTQQEDSAVYLCATSSGLAGGSGTGELFFGEGSRLTVL.

V is TRBV5-1 and J is TRBJ1-1; D is undetermined. Germline lookup yields CDR1 SGHRS and CDR2 YFSETQ. With 6 bases removed from V and 0 bases from J, the gap between germline ends came to 9 bases. The CDR3 runs 13 residues. The CDR3 here is CASTGGMNTEAFF. The CDR3 coding sequence is TGCGCCAGCACAGGAGGAATGAACACTGAAGCTTTCTTT.

The rearrangement links TRBV7-9 to TRBJ1-4, with TRBD1 matching 9 bases. Germline CDR1 and CDR2: SEHNR and FQNEAQ (reference sequence). This CDR3 has 15 residues. V lost 4 bases and J lost 5; bases outside the gene matches: 5. This chain's CDR3 is CASSSPDRGNEKLFF. For the CDR3, the DNA is TGTGCCAGCAGCTCCCCAGACAGGGGGAATGAAAAACTGTTTTTT.

The chain has TRBV5-1 and TRBJ1-2, with D possibly matching TRBD1 (6 bases). The CDR3 has 15 amino acids. With 3 bases removed from V and 4 bases from J, the gap between germline ends came to 16 bases. CDR1 is SGHRS, CDR2 YFSETQ, per germline. The CDR3 DNA sequence: TGCGCCAGCAGCTCGACGGGGGGCGTGGGCTATGGCTACACCTTC. Amino acid sequence: CASSSTGGVGYGYTF.

The V call is TRBV5-1, the J call TRBJ2-5; tentatively, D is TRBD1 (6 bases). Trimming shortened V by 1 base and J by 1 base, and 8 bases separated the two germline ends. This CDR3 contains 14 residues. The germline V gene encodes CDR1 SGHRS and CDR2 YFSETQ. The CDR3 region has the DNA TGCGCCAGCAGCTTGTTAGGGGGCCAAGAGACCCAGTACTTC. This sequence encodes CASSLLGGQETQYF.

The chain uses TRBV11-2 and TRBJ1-5; 8 nucleotides agree with TRBD1. J was trimmed by 7 bases and V by 5 bases; bases with no gene match: 4. CDR1 is SGHAT, CDR2 FQNNGV, per germline. The CDR3 is made up of 13 amino acids. The CDR3 bases are TGTGCCAGCAGCACGGACAGGGCCCAGCCCCAGCATTTT. Translating gives CASSTDRAQPQHF.

The gene calls are TRBV30 and TRBJ2-1; TRBD2 aligns across 14 bases. V gave up 5 bases and J gave up 8 bases; unmatched junction bases: 11. The CDR3 runs 16 residues. CDR1 is GTSNPN, CDR2 SVGIG, per germline (reference sequence). CDR3 DNA sequence: TGTGCCTGGTCCGGGACTAGCGGGAGAGCTTCGTATGAGCAGTTCTTC. This codes for CAWSGTSGRASYEQFF. The variable domain in full, with the rest retrieved from reference TRBV30 and TRBJ2-1, is SQTIHQWPATLVQPVGSPLSLECTVEGTSNPNLYWYRQAAGRGLQLLFYSVGIGQISSEVPQNLSASRPQDRQFILSSKKLLLSDSGFYLCAWSGTSGRASYEQFFGPGTRLTVL.

This clone was counted a single time. CDR3 sequence reads: CASSPSLTDTQYF. The CDR3 DNA reads TGTGCCAGCTCACCCTCTCTCACAGATACGCAGTATTTT. This chain links TRBV18 with TRBJ2-3, with unresolved D. The V end lost 3 bases, the J end lost 2 bases, and 6 bases lay between the germline ends. Germline V CDR1 and CDR2: KGHSH, LQKENI. The CDR3 consists of 13 residues.

The chain is built from TRBV6-5 and TRBJ2-7; 9 positions agree with TRBD2. CDR1 MNHEY and CDR2 SVGAGI come from the germline V gene. The CDR3 is made up of 15 amino acids. V lost 5 bases to trimming and J lost 0 bases; unmatched junction nucleotides: 5. The CDR3 loop reads CASSTISGSSYEQYF. For the CDR3, the DNA is TGTGCCAGCAGTACAATTAGCGGGAGCTCCTACGAGCAGTACTTC.

The chain joins TRBV7-9 to TRBJ2-7; D might be TRBD1 (5 bases). This CDR3 is built from 15 residues. Trimming took 1 base from V and 0 from J, leaving 10 bases between them. The germline V gene encodes CDR1 SEHNR and CDR2 FQNEAQ (reference sequence). The CDR3 DNA reads as TGTGCCAGCAGCTTAGAGCCCAGGGTCTCCTACGAGCAGTACTTC. This translates into CASSLEPRVSYEQYF.

Comments on this clone: Sequence at one end of the junction differs from germline and may be a read error. The rearrangement uses TRBV4-2 and TRBJ2-1; D might be TRBD2 (6 bases). The CDR3 contains 14 residues. Germline values: CDR1 LGHNA, CDR2 YNFKEQ. The CDR3 nucleotides read TGTGCCAGCAGCCAAGGGAGGGCGGCCCATGAGCAGATCTTC. This encodes CASSQGRAAHEQIF.

V and J are TRBV7-2 and TRBJ1-2, with D tentatively TRBD1 (5 bases). Per germline, CDR1 SGHTA and CDR2 FQGNSA. Trimming removed 2 bases at V and 2 bases at J, with 9 bases between. The CDR3 totals 14 residues. The CDR3 reads CASSLRRDNYGYTF. In DNA, the CDR3 is TGTGCCAGCAGCTTAAGAAGGGACAACTATGGCTACACCTTC.

This clone was seen a handful of times. This chain links TRBV11-3 with TRBJ2-1; TRBD2 is a possible D gene (5 bases). Germline CDR1 SGHNT, CDR2 YENEEA. Trimming took off 4 bases at V and 6 bases at J, with 10 bases between the two ends. The CDR3 consists of 13 residues. In DNA, the CDR3 is TGTGCCAGCAGCTCTAGCCCGATCAATGAGCAGTTCTTC. It specifies CASSSSPINEQFF. Looking up the rest from reference TRBV11-3 and TRBJ2-1 gives the full variable domain: EAGVVQSPRYKIIEKKQPVAFWCNPISGHNTLYWYLQNLGQGPELLIRYENEEAVDDSQLPKDRFSAERLKGVDSTLKIQPAELGDSAVYLCASSSSPINEQFFGPGTRLTVL.

The chain joins TRBV30 to TRBJ2-7; TRBD1 matches at 10 bases. CDR3 size: 15 residues. J was trimmed by 1 base and V by 5 bases; bases with no gene match: 8. Germline CDR1 GTSNPN, CDR2 SVGIG (reference sequence). The CDR3 DNA reads as TGTGCCTGGGGGGGGAGGACAGGGGGTTCCTACGAGCAGTACTTC. Amino acid sequence: CAWGGRTGGSYEQYF.

The V gene is TRBV29-1, the J gene TRBJ2-3; the D is unclear. The CDR3 length is 13 residues. CDR1 SQVTM and CDR2 ANQGSEA come from the germline V gene. Between the trimmed V and J ends, which lost 7 bases and 1 base, there was a span of 12 bases. CDR3 DNA: TGCAGCGGCAGCCCTGGGGGCACAGATACGCAGTATTTT. Protein product: CSGSPGGTDTQYF.

This chain uses TRBV5-1 with TRBJ2-5; possible D gene TRBD2, 6 bases. The CDR3 runs 14 residues. V was cut by 0 bases and J by 1 base, with 7 bases left in between. CDR1 SGHRS and CDR2 YFSETQ come from the germline V gene. CDR3 sequence (DNA): TGCGCCAGCAGCTTGGCGGGAGTCCAAGAGACCCAGTACTTC. Amino acids: CASSLAGVQETQYF.